These T cell receptor beta chains were read from a single sample in a study of CD8+CD57+ T cells in acquired aplastic anemia. TCRdb processed the reads anew with MiXCR; each CDR3 protein has one entry. The sample holds about 81,000 distinct CDR3 sequences, less than 60% seen once. Sequencing was carried out using sorted CD4+, CD8+, or CD8+CD57+ T cells (not recorded which) from PBMCs. These receptors all come from a human donor in good health, serving as a control. Each CDR3 is given with its conserved first and last residue. Each record gives: V gene, J gene, clone size, D gene, CDR3 protein, CDR3 DNA. The D gene is left open where the match is weak. Clone size, where shown, is once, few, many, or a class for clones that have expanded.

v_call: TRBV10-2; j_call: TRBJ2-5; clone_size: many; d_call: -; cdr3_aa: CASSGSLGETQYF; cdr3_nt: TGCGCCAGCAGTGGCAGCCTAGGGGAGACCCAGTACTTC
v_call: TRBV29-1; j_call: TRBJ2-1; clone_size: -; d_call: -; cdr3_aa: CSLSPAAAPTYNEQFF; cdr3_nt: TGCAGCTTAAGTCCCGCGGCAGCCCCAACCTACAATGAGCAGTTCTTC
v_call: TRBV11-2; j_call: TRBJ1-2; clone_size: -; d_call: -; cdr3_aa: CASSFYVLRGYGYTF; cdr3_nt: TGTGCCAGCAGCTTCTATGTCTTGAGGGGTTATGGCTACACCTTC
v_call: TRBV4-1; j_call: TRBJ1-1; clone_size: few; d_call: TRBD1; cdr3_aa: CASSQAPTGRTEAFF; cdr3_nt: TGCGCCAGCAGCCAGGCCCCGACAGGGAGGACTGAAGCTTTCTTT
v_call: TRBV19; j_call: TRBJ2-7; clone_size: -; d_call: -; cdr3_aa: CASSHDFYEQYF; cdr3_nt: TGTGCCAGTAGTCACGACTTCTACGAGCAGTACTTC
v_call: TRBV11-2; j_call: TRBJ1-1; clone_size: few; d_call: TRBD1; cdr3_aa: CASRYPGTGDEAFF; cdr3_nt: TGTGCCAGCAGATACCCCGGGACAGGAGATGAAGCTTTCTTT
v_call: TRBV6-4; j_call: TRBJ2-1; clone_size: -; d_call: TRBD2; cdr3_aa: CASSDSERGDYNEQFF; cdr3_nt: TGTGCCAGCAGTGACTCAGAGCGGGGGGACTACAATGAGCAGTTCTTC
v_call: TRBV7-8; j_call: TRBJ1-1; clone_size: many; d_call: TRBD1; cdr3_aa: CASSLASQGGNTEAFF; cdr3_nt: TGTGCCAGCAGCTTAGCCTCACAGGGGGGAAACACTGAAGCTTTCTTT
v_call: TRBV19; j_call: TRBJ1-5; clone_size: few; d_call: -; cdr3_aa: CASSSGQGYQPQHF; cdr3_nt: TGTGCCAGTAGTTCTGGGCAGGGATATCAGCCCCAGCATTTT
v_call: TRBV11-1; j_call: TRBJ2-3; clone_size: few; d_call: TRBD2; cdr3_aa: CASSTGEGLTDTQYF; cdr3_nt: TGTGCCAGCAGTACCGGGGAGGGGCTAACAGATACGCAGTATTTT